This TCR beta chain stems from a study of T-cell reconstitution after alpha-beta-depleted transplantation in children (dated by TCRdb to about 2016). About the full investigation: Using TCR repertoire profiling, the study followed T-cell immune reconstitution in a quantitative way in children after TCRalphabeta/CD19-depleted allogeneic hematopoietic cell transplantation. What the study reported, not specific to this receptor: Hyperexpanded clone frequencies declined over subsequent months; after one year, T-cell counts and TCRbeta diversity were mostly attributed to newly produced T cells. The high TCRbeta diversity at day 60 in some patients was ascribed to recipient T cells and intrathymic progenitors that had survived conditioning. Apparently early alphabetaT-cell count recovery about two months after transplant reportedly relied on only several hundred rapidly expanded clones derived from non-depleted graft cells.

Library preparation used PCR. Data came from an Illumina HiSeq 2500. To normalize quantification of the TCRbeta repertoire, the TCR libraries were built with molecular barcoding that relied on unique molecular identifiers. TCRdb reworked the public reads: Q25 trimming with fastp, MiXCR clone assembly, productive beta chains retained. Under each unique CDR3 protein, matching rows form one entry showing the most common genes and DNA. The sample table records hundreds of thousands of distinct CDR3 sequences; 10% to 15% of these occur just once. Around 2.2% of the sample rests with the top ten. This clonotype was recorded a few times. Its cognate antigen has yet to be identified. No qualities accompany the bases; no much larger clone lies one base away. The germline V gene (reference sequence) specifies SEHNR as CDR1 and FQNEAQ as CDR2. The CDR3 contains 16 residues, cysteine and phenylalanine counted. Only the CDR3 region is kept as DNA, spanning 48 bases read in frame from base 1. V and J are truncated by 2 bases and 3 bases respectively, leaving an intervening sequence of 15 bases.

The intended sense of this specimen's treatment or condition label: allogeneic hematopoietic cell transplantation with graft depleted of TCRalphabeta T cells and CD19 B cells. TCRalphabeta/CD19-depleted allogeneic hematopoietic cell grafts were given to the transplant recipients, all of whom were children. The material was PBMCs, mostly from graft donor cells, obtained 360 days after TCRalphabeta/CD19-depleted stem cell transplant. The rearrangement combines TRBV7-9 with TRBJ2-3, with TRBD2 tentatively as D gene (5 bases match). This clonotype originated in a male patient under 18 who had a stem cell transplant for acute myeloid leukemia, so the T cells may come from the graft donor. The nucleotide sequence is TGTGCCAGCAGCTTAAAGGCTAGAGGGATTACAGATACGCAGTATTTT. Its amino acids are CASSLKARGITDTQYF.